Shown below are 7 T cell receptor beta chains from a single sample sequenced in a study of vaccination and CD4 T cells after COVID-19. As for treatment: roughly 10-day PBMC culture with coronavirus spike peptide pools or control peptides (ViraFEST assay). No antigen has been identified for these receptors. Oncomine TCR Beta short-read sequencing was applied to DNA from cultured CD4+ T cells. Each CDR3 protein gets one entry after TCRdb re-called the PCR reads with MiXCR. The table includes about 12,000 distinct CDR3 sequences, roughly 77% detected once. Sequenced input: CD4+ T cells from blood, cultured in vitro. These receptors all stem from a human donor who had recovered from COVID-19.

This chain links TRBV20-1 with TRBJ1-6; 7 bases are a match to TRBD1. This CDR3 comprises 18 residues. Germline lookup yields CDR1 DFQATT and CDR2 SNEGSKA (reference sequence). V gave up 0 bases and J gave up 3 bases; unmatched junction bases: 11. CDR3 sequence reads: CSARDQGLGTVYNSPLHF. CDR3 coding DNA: TGCAGTGCTAGAGATCAAGGTTTGGGGACAGTCTATAATTCACCCCTCCACTTT.

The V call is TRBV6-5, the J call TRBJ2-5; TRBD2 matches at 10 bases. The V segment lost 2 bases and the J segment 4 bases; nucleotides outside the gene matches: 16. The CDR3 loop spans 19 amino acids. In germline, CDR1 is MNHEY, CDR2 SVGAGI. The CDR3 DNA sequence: TGTGCCAGCAGTTACAGAGGGCCAGTAAGCGGGAGGGCTAGAGAGACCCAGTACTTC. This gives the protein CASSYRGPVSGRARETQYF.

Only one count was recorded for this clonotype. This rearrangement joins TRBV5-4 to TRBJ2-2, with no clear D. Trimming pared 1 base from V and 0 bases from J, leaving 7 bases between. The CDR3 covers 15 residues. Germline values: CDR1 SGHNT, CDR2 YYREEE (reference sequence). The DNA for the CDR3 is TGTGCCAGCAGCTTGCTGATGACGAACACCGGGGAGCTGTTTTTT. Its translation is CASSLLMTNTGELFF. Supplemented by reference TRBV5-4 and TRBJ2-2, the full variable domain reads ETGVTQSPTHLIKTRGQQVTLRCSSQSGHNTVSWYQQALGQGPQFIFQYYREEENGRGNFPPRFSGLQFPNYSSELNVNALELDDSALYLCASSLLMTNTGELFFGEGSRLTVL.

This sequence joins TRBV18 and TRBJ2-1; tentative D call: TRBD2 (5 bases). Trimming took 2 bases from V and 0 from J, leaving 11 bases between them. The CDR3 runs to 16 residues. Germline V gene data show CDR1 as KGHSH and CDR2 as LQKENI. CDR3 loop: CASSPFTTSSYNEQFF. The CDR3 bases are TGTGCCAGCTCACCATTCACCACTAGCTCCTACAATGAGCAGTTCTTC.

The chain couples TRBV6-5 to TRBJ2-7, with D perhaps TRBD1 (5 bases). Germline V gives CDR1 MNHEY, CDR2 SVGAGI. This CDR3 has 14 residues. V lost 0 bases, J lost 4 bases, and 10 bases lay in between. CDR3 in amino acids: CASSYSRVWYEQYF. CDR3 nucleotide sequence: TGTGCCAGCAGTTACTCCAGGGTCTGGTACGAGCAGTACTTC.

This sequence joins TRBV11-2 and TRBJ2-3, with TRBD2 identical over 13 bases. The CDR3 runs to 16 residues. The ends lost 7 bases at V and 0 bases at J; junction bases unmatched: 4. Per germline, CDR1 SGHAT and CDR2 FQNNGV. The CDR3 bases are TGTGCCAGCACCGGGACTAGCGGGACTAGCACAGATACGCAGTATTTT. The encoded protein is CASTGTSGTSTDTQYF.

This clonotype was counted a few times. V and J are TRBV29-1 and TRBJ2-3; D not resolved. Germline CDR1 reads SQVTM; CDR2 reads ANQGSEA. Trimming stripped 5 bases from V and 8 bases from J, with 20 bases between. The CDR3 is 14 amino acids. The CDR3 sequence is CSVSKTLPAGTQYF. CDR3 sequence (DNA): TGCAGCGTTTCTAAGACTCTTCCGGCCGGTACGCAGTATTTT.